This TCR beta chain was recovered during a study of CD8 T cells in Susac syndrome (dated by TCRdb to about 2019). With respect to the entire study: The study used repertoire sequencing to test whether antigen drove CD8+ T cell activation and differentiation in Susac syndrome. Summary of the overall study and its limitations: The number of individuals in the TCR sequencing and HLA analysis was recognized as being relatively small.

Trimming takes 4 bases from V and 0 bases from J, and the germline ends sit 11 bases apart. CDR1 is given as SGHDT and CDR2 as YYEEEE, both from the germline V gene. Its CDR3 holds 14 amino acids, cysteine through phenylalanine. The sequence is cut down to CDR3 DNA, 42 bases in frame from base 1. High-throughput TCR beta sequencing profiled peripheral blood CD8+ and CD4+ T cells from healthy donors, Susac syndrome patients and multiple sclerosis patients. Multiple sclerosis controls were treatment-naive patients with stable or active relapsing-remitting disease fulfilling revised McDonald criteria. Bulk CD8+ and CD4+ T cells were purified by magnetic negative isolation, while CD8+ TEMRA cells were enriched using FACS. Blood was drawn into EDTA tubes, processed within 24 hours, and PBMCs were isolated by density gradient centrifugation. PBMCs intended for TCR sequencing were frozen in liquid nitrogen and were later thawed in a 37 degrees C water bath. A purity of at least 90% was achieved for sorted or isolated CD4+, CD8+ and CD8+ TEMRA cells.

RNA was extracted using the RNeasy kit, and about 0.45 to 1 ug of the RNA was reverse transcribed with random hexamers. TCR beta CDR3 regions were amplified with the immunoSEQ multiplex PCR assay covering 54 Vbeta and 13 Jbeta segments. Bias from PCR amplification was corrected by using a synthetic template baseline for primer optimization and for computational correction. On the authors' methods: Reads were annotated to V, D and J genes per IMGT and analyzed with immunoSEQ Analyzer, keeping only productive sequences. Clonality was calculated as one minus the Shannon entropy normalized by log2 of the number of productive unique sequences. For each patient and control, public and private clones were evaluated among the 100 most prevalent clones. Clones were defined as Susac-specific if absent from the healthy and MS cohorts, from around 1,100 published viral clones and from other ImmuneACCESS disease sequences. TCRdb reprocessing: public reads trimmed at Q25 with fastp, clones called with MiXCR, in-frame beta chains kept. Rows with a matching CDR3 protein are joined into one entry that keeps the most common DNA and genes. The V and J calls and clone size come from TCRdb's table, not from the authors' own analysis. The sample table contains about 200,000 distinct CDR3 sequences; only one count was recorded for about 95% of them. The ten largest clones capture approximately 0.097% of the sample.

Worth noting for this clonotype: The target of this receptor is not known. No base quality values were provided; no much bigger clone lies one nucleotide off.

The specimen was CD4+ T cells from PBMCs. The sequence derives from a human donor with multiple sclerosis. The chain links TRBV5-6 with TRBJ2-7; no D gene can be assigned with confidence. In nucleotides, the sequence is TGTGCCAGCAGCACCGGTTCTTACTCCTACGAGCAGTACTTC. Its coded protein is CASSTGSYSYEQYF.